These 23 T cell receptor beta chains originate from one sample sequenced in a study of identical twins. Each CDR3 protein gets one entry after TCRdb re-called the 5' RACE reads with MiXCR. The table shows some 1,700,000 distinct CDR3 sequences, with less than 35% occurring only once. What was sequenced was cord blood. The receptors shown here come from a newborn girl in good health.

To note about this clonotype: An end of the junction differs from the germline gene, which may be a read error. The rearrangement links TRBV4-1 to TRBJ2-4; tentative D call: TRBD2 (5 bases). The tail of the sequence fits TRBJ2-7 better, so the J call may be wrong. Per the germline V gene, CDR1 is MGHRA and CDR2 is YSYEKL. The CDR3 length is 14 residues. The CDR3 spells CASSQDFSSDEQYF. The CDR3 bases are TGCGCCAGCAGTCAGGACTTCAGCTCCGACGAGCAGTACTTC.

The rearrangement joins TRBV28 to TRBJ2-7; the D gene is possibly TRBD2 (6 bases). Trimming left V 7 bases short and J 1 base short, with 8 bases between. CDR1 is MDHEN, CDR2 SYDVKM, per germline. The CDR3 is 12 residues long. Here the CDR3 reads CASMEGSYEQYF. CDR3 nucleotides: TGTGCCAGCATGGAGGGATCCTACGAGCAGTACTTC.

This clonotype was recorded a few times. The chain uses TRBV5-1 and TRBJ2-1, with 13 bases fitting TRBD2. Germline trimming cut 2 bases from V and 0 bases from J; bases unmatched to any gene: 5. CDR3 size: 18 residues. Germline lookup yields CDR1 SGHRS and CDR2 YFSETQ. In DNA form, the CDR3 reads TGCGCCAGCAGCTTACTTACTAGCGGGGGGGTCTCCTACAATGAGCAGTTCTTC. Translated: CASSLLTSGGVSYNEQFF. Complete variable domain (other parts from reference TRBV5-1 and TRBJ2-1): KAGVTQTPRYLIKTRGQQVTLSCSPISGHRSVSWYQQTPGQGLQFLFEYFSETQRNKGNFPGRFSGRQFSNSRSEMNVSTLELGDSALYLCASSLLTSGGVSYNEQFFGPGTRLTVL.

The V and J genes are TRBV12-3 or TRBV12-4 and TRBJ1-1; 7 bases fit TRBD1. This CDR3 is built from 15 residues. V gave up 5 bases and J gave up 0 bases; unmatched junction bases: 6. CDR3 DNA: TGTGCCAGCAGTCCGGAGGACAGGTTGAACACTGAAGCTTTCTTT. This sequence encodes CASSPEDRLNTEAFF.

With respect to this clonotype: This may be a read error: a much more frequent sequence differs by one nucleotide. V gene TRBV6-1 combines with J gene TRBJ2-1; weak D call: TRBD1 (6 bases). Germline lookup yields CDR1 MNHNS and CDR2 SASEGT. V gave up 11 bases and J gave up 1 base, with 12 bases separating them. This CDR3 is built from 13 residues. The CDR3 loop reads CACKQGSYNEQFF. The CDR3 coding sequence is TGTGCCTGCAAGCAGGGGTCCTACAATGAGCAGTTCTTC.

This sequence joins TRBV7-2 and TRBJ2-1; 7 nucleotides agree with TRBD2. Matching the DNA end better, TRBJ2-7 makes the J call doubtful. The germline V gene has CDR1 SGHTA and CDR2 FQGNSA. The CDR3 spans 15 residues. The DNA of the CDR3 is TGTGCCAGCAGCCCGACTAGCACGTACTACAATGAGCAGTACTTC. Translation: CASSPTSTYYNEQYF.

The chain is built from TRBV6-1 and TRBJ1-1; weak D call: TRBD1 (6 bases). The CDR3 spans 14 residues. CDR1 and CDR2 from the germline V gene are MNHNS and SASEGT. V gave up 6 bases and J gave up 0 bases, with 11 bases separating them. For the CDR3, the DNA is TGTGCCAGCAGCCGGGACAATCTGAACACTGAAGCTTTCTTT. It codes for CASSRDNLNTEAFF.

This clonotype was observed at least ten times. The chain combines TRBV12-3 or TRBV12-4 with TRBJ1-2, with D unresolved. V gave up 3 bases and J gave up 1 base, with 9 bases separating them. The CDR3 is 14 amino acids. The CDR3 DNA is TGTGCCAGCAGTTTCTCTAAGCGTAACTATGGCTACACCTTC. It specifies CASSFSKRNYGYTF.

This clonotype was counted a single time. The gene calls are TRBV20-1 and TRBJ1-5; D perhaps matches TRBD1 (5 bases). The CDR3 has 14 amino acids. V was cut by 4 bases and J by 3 bases, with 13 bases left in between. The germline gives CDR1 DFQATT, CDR2 SNEGSKA (reference sequence). In nucleotides, the CDR3 is TGCAGTGCTACCCACGGGGCGACCAATCAGCCCCAGCATTTT. Encoded protein: CSATHGATNQPQHF.

The rearrangement links TRBV28 to TRBJ2-7; D might be TRBD2 (5 bases). V was clipped by 3 bases and J by 4 bases, with 13 bases between them. The CDR3 length is 14 residues. Looked up from germline, CDR1 is MDHEN and CDR2 is SYDVKM. Here the CDR3 DNA reads TGTGCCAGCAGTTTCGCGGGCCCGGGGTACGAGCAGTACTTC. Protein: CASSFAGPGYEQYF.

This clonotype was seen only a few times. The chain has TRBV5-1 and TRBJ2-7, with TRBD1 matching over 9 bases. Trimming removed 1 base from V and 3 bases from J; junction bases left unmatched: 5. The CDR3 covers 15 residues. Germline V gene lookup returns CDR1 SGHRS and CDR2 YFSETQ. DNA of the CDR3: TGCGCCAGCAGCTTGCTCCGGACAGGGGACTACGAGCAGTACTTC. This gives the protein CASSLLRTGDYEQYF. Full variable domain (outside the CDR3, taken from reference TRBV5-1 and TRBJ2-7): KAGVTQTPRYLIKTRGQQVTLSCSPISGHRSVSWYQQTPGQGLQFLFEYFSETQRNKGNFPGRFSGRQFSNSRSEMNVSTLELGDSALYLCASSLLRTGDYEQYFGPGTRLTVT.

This clonotype came up a few times. In DNA, the CDR3 is TGTGCCAGCAGCTCTGACAGGTCCCCGGCTTTCTTT. Translation gives CASSSDRSPAFF. The rearrangement links TRBV7-9 to TRBJ1-1; D may be TRBD1 (6 bases). From germline, CDR1 is SEHNR and CDR2 FQNEAQ (reference sequence). This CDR3 has 12 amino acids. Trimming removed 4 bases from V and 11 bases from J, with 14 bases in between.

CDR3 protein: CASSLAMAGGRGEQYF. The CDR3 DNA sequence: TGTGCCAGCAGTTTAGCCATGGCCGGAGGCAGAGGCGAGCAGTACTTC. V and J are TRBV27 and TRBJ2-7; D perhaps matches TRBD2 (5 bases). The V and J ends lost 2 bases and 6 bases respectively, with 20 bases between them. The CDR3 spans 16 residues. Germline V CDR1 and CDR2: MNHEY, SMNVEV (reference sequence).

The chain is built from TRBV20-1 and TRBJ2-1, with D tentatively TRBD1 (5 bases). V was cut by 6 bases and J by 9 bases, with 18 bases left in between. The CDR3 has 13 amino acids. Germline V CDR1 and CDR2: DFQATT, SNEGSKA (reference sequence). The CDR3 loop reads CSAPLWQGGEQFF. CDR3 nucleotides: TGCAGTGCCCCACTCTGGCAGGGTGGTGAGCAGTTCTTC.

This chain connects TRBV20-1 to TRBJ1-2; maybe TRBD1 (6 bases). Germline CDR1 and CDR2: DFQATT and SNEGSKA (reference sequence). The CDR3 runs 13 residues. The V end lost 6 bases, the J end lost 1 base, and 12 bases lay between the germline ends. The CDR3: CSALEGGNYGYTF. The CDR3 nucleotides read TGCAGTGCCCTTGAGGGGGGTAACTATGGCTACACCTTC.

The chain employs TRBV6-6 and TRBJ2-5, with TRBD1 matching 9 bases. Germline lookup yields CDR1 MNHNY and CDR2 SVGAGI (reference sequence). V gave up 2 bases and J gave up 2 bases; unmatched junction bases: 3. The length of the CDR3 is 15 residues. CDR3 protein: CASSYGDRGQETQYF. The CDR3 DNA sequence: TGTGCCAGCAGTTACGGAGACAGGGGGCAAGAGACCCAGTACTTC.

This chain links TRBV10-3 with TRBJ1-2; D gene uncertain. The CDR3 contains 11 residues. The germline V gene has CDR1 ENHRY and CDR2 SYGVKD. Trimming took 6 bases from V and 4 from J, leaving 6 bases between them. The CDR3 region is CAISQSYGYTF. The DNA for the CDR3 is TGTGCCATCAGCCAGTCCTATGGCTACACCTTC.

The genes are TRBV20-1 and TRBJ2-5, with D possibly being TRBD1 or TRBD2 (5 bases each). With the DNA end fitting TRBJ2-7 better, the J assignment may be wrong. The CDR3 spans 16 residues. Germline CDR1 and CDR2: DFQATT and SNEGSKA (reference sequence). This CDR3 reads CSARSAWGSSAYEQYF. CDR3 in DNA: TGCAGTGCTAGATCCGCTTGGGGGAGTTCCGCCTACGAGCAGTACTTC.

A remark on this clonotype: The junction departs from the called germline gene at one end, perhaps through a read error. CDR3 loop: CASNLAGREYEQYF. CDR3 in DNA: TGCGCCAGCAACTTGGCCGGGCGGGAGTACGAGCAGTACTTC. V is TRBV5-1 and J is TRBJ2-7; TRBD2 matches 7 bases. The CDR3 totals 14 residues. Per the germline V gene, CDR1 is SGHRS and CDR2 is YFSETQ.

This sequence joins TRBV4-1 and TRBJ2-3; perhaps TRBD1 as D (7 bases). V was shortened by 4 bases and J by 0 bases, with 17 bases between the two germline ends. CDR1 MGHRA and CDR2 YSYEKL come from the germline V gene. This CDR3 is built from 17 residues. The CDR3 region is CASSPGRGGASTDTQYF. CDR3 DNA sequence: TGCGCCAGCAGCCCCGGGAGAGGGGGCGCTAGCACAGATACGCAGTATTTT.

A few counts support this clonotype. The chain recombines TRBV19 with TRBJ2-3, with 9 nucleotides matching TRBD2. Trimming at V came to 6 bases and at J to 4 bases, leaving 5 bases not matched to a gene. The CDR3 is 14 amino acids. CDR1 and CDR2 from the germline V gene are LNHDA and SQIVND (reference sequence). The CDR3 DNA sequence: TGTGCCAGTAGGAATAGCGGGAGTGCAGATACGCAGTATTTT. The encoded protein is CASRNSGSADTQYF.

This clonotype was found once. V gene TRBV4-1 combines with J gene TRBJ1-1; TRBD1 is a possible D gene (5 bases). The CDR3 sequence is 15 residues long. V was trimmed by 6 bases and J by 1 base, leaving 15 bases between them. Germline V CDR1 and CDR2: MGHRA, YSYEKL. The CDR3 sequence: CASSRRGGKNTEAFF. In DNA, the CDR3 is TGCGCCAGCAGTCGGAGGGGTGGGAAGAACACTGAAGCTTTCTTT.

The CDR3 sequence is CSVEKGDPAAGYEQYF. For the CDR3, the DNA is TGCAGCGTTGAAAAAGGGGATCCCGCGGCGGGCTACGAGCAGTACTTC. The chain couples TRBV29-1 to TRBJ2-7; the D gene could be TRBD1 or TRBD2 (5 bases each). Germline loops: CDR1 SQVTM, CDR2 ANQGSEA. Trimming took off 2 bases at V and 3 bases at J, with 20 bases between the two ends. This CDR3 has 16 amino acids.